The 27 T cell receptor beta chains below all came from one sample that was sequenced in a study of siplizumab effects on memory and regulatory T cells. The repertoire was sequenced with immunoSEQ multiplex PCR; TCRdb's copy has only in-frame clones and lacks some. The sample includes about 100,000 clones, around 90% of them seen just once. Sequencing input: non-Treg CD4+ T cells sorted from blood. Receptor source: a human donor in good health.

The rearrangement uses TRBV7-3 and TRBJ2-5; no clear D gene. The germline V gene encodes CDR1 SGHTA and CDR2 FQGTGA. V lost 0 bases and J lost 5, with 13 bases in between. This CDR3 has 15 residues. CDR3: CASSLTRDGWETQYF. CDR3 DNA sequence: TGTGCCAGCAGCTTAACTAGGGATGGTTGGGAGACCCAGTACTTC.

The chain carries TRBV19 and TRBJ1-5; 7 bases map to TRBD1. The V segment lost 11 bases and the J segment 2 bases; nucleotides outside the gene matches: 3. CDR3 length: 12 amino acids. Germline-derived CDR1 and CDR2 are LNHDA and SQIVND (reference sequence). The CDR3 here is CAGGQGNQPQHF. CDR3 bases: TGTGCCGGCGGACAGGGCAATCAGCCCCAGCATTTT.

This chain connects TRBV28 to TRBJ2-7; 10 positions agree with TRBD1. Germline values: CDR1 MDHEN, CDR2 SYDVKM. This CDR3 is 17 amino acids long. The V and J ends lost 6 bases and 0 bases, in that order; junction bases with no gene match: 11. The CDR3 is CASSPRTGGYYSYEQYF. The CDR3, as DNA: TGTGCCAGCAGCCCTCGGACAGGGGGGTACTACTCCTACGAGCAGTACTTC.

The chain joins TRBV7-2 to TRBJ2-5; TRBD1 matches 7 bases. V shed 4 bases and J 5 bases; nucleotides not matched to a gene: 10. Germline V CDR1 and CDR2: SGHTA, FQGNSA. The CDR3 covers 15 residues. The CDR3 nucleotides read TGTGCCAGCAGCTCCGTAGAGGTCAGGGGGGAGACCCAGTACTTC. Translating it yields CASSSVEVRGETQYF.

This chain joins TRBV19 and TRBJ2-3, with TRBD2 identical over 8 bases. Trimming cost V 1 base and J 1 base; bases outside gene matches: 4. In germline, CDR1 is LNHDA, CDR2 SQIVND (reference sequence). The CDR3 length is 16 residues. CDR3 in DNA: TGTGCCAGTAGTATAGCGGGAGGGCCGGGCACAGATACGCAGTATTTT. It translates to CASSIAGGPGTDTQYF. The full variable domain, its missing parts supplied by reference TRBV19 and TRBJ2-3, is DGGITQSPKYLFRKEGQNVTLSCEQNLNHDAMYWYRQDPGQGLRLIYYSQIVNDFQKGDIAEGYSVSREKKESFPLTVTSAQKNPTAFYLCASSIAGGPGTDTQYFGPGTRLTVL.

The chain is built from TRBV4-2 and TRBJ2-1; D not certain. The V end was cut by 4 bases, the J end by 5 bases, with 6 bases between. From germline, CDR1 is LGHNA and CDR2 YNFKEQ. The CDR3 has 12 residues. CDR3 region: CASSLTDNEQFF. The DNA for the CDR3 is TGTGCCAGCAGCCTAACGGACAATGAGCAGTTCTTC.

V gene TRBV7-2 combines with J gene TRBJ2-5; D might be TRBD1 or TRBD2, each matching 5 bases. The CDR3 contains 16 residues. From germline, CDR1 is SGHTA and CDR2 FQGNSA. Trimming removed 2 bases from V and 1 base from J, with 14 bases in between. CDR3 sequence: CASSLQGTHPQETQYF. The CDR3 DNA reads TGTGCCAGCAGCTTACAAGGGACCCACCCCCAAGAGACCCAGTACTTC.

In this sample, this clone turned up once. This sequence joins TRBV7-2 and TRBJ2-7; TRBD2 is a possible D gene (6 bases). Trimming cost V 5 bases and J 1 base, with 15 bases left between them. The V gene's germline CDR1 is SGHTA and CDR2 FQGNSA. CDR3 size: 15 residues. The CDR3 DNA sequence: TGTGCCAGCAGCCAGACGGCGGGAAGATCCTACGAGCAGTACTTC. It is translated as CASSQTAGRSYEQYF.

The chain employs TRBV7-2 and TRBJ1-6; D is unresolved. The germline V and J ends were trimmed by 5 bases and 5 bases, with 10 bases remaining between them. The germline V gene encodes CDR1 SGHTA and CDR2 FQGNSA. The CDR3 sequence is 14 residues long. In DNA, the CDR3 is TGTGCCAGCAGCGCCGGGATTCATAATTCACCCCTCCACTTT. This codes for CASSAGIHNSPLHF.

The chain is built from TRBV5-1 and TRBJ2-3; D is uncertain. The germline gives CDR1 SGHRS, CDR2 YFSETQ. V was shortened by 3 bases and J by 1 base, with 3 bases between the two germline ends. The CDR3 sequence is 12 residues long. CDR3 DNA sequence: TGCGCCAGCAGCTCTGGCACAGATACGCAGTATTTT. This translates into CASSSGTDTQYF.

This clone is a singleton in its sample. The CDR3 nucleotides are TGTGCCAGCAGCTTAGCGATTGTCGGGCGGGACGGGACCCAGTACTTC. This codes for CASSLAIVGRDGTQYF. The chain uses TRBV11-2 and TRBJ2-5; maybe TRBD2 (6 bases). Per germline, CDR1 SGHAT and CDR2 FQNNGV. The CDR3 contains 16 residues. V gave up 1 base and J gave up 7 bases, with 19 bases separating them.

V is TRBV30 and J is TRBJ1-5; 7 positions agree with TRBD1. Losses at the gene ends were 6 bases for V and 0 bases for J; bases not matched to a gene: 2. The CDR3 extends over 13 amino acids. Germline loops: CDR1 GTSNPN, CDR2 SVGIG (reference sequence). In DNA form, the CDR3 reads TGTGCCTGCGGGACAGATAGCAATCAGCCCCAGCATTTT. It yields the protein CACGTDSNQPQHF.

This rearrangement joins TRBV29-1 to TRBJ2-5; D uncertain. CDR3 size: 14 residues. Per germline, CDR1 SQVTM and CDR2 ANQGSEA. V lost 1 base and J 0 bases, leaving 9 bases between the germline ends. CDR3 protein: CSVEANGYQETQYF. The CDR3 nucleotides are TGCAGCGTTGAAGCTAACGGGTACCAAGAGACCCAGTACTTC.

The chain carries TRBV7-3 and TRBJ2-2; 12 bases are shared with TRBD2. V lost 4 bases and J lost 4; bases outside the gene matches: 4. Germline values: CDR1 SGHTA, CDR2 FQGTGA. The CDR3 sequence is 16 residues long. The CDR3 here is CASSYLAGGRTGELFF. The CDR3 DNA is TGTGCCAGCAGCTATCTAGCGGGAGGGCGCACCGGGGAGCTGTTTTTT.

This chain joins TRBV11-3 and TRBJ1-5; possible D gene TRBD1, 5 bases. CDR3 length: 13 amino acids. Germline V gene lookup returns CDR1 SGHNT and CDR2 YENEEA. V lost 1 base and J 6 bases, leaving 7 bases between the germline ends. The CDR3 is CASSLGGAQPQHF. DNA of the CDR3: TGTGCCAGCAGCTTAGGAGGGGCTCAGCCCCAGCATTTT.

This clone was detected only once. The chain recombines TRBV6-5 with TRBJ1-3; 7 nucleotides align to TRBD1. Looked up from germline, CDR1 is MNHEY and CDR2 is SVGAGI. The V and J ends lost 6 bases and 0 bases, in that order; junction bases with no gene match: 5. This CDR3 is built from 15 residues. CDR3 in amino acids: CASSRDSFSGNTIYF. CDR3 DNA: TGTGCCAGCAGCCGGGACAGCTTCTCTGGAAACACCATATATTTT.

The V call is TRBV5-4, the J call TRBJ1-3; D ambiguous. Germline assignment: CDR1 SGHNT and CDR2 YYREEE (reference sequence). The CDR3 sequence is 14 residues long. V gave up 1 base and J gave up 2 bases, with 7 bases separating them. The CDR3 DNA follows: TGTGCCAGCAGCTTGATAGGGCCTGGAAACACCATATATTTT. It encodes CASSLIGPGNTIYF.

The chain combines TRBV7-9 with TRBJ1-1, with 10 bases matching TRBD1. The V gene's germline CDR1 is SEHNR and CDR2 FQNEAQ (reference sequence). V was pared by 5 bases and J by 4 bases, with 13 bases of the junction left unmatched. The CDR3 contains 17 residues. CDR3 amino acids: CASSKSIIGDRGTEAFF. CDR3 DNA: TGTGCCAGCAGCAAATCCATTATCGGGGACAGGGGCACTGAAGCTTTCTTT.

The CDR3 DNA reads TGTGCCAGCAGCTTACCTTTCGGGCAGAAAGAGACCCAGTACTTC. This gives the protein CASSLPFGQKETQYF. This chain links TRBV7-2 with TRBJ2-5; unclear D gene. The V end lost 2 bases, the J end lost 3 bases, and 13 bases lay between the germline ends. CDR1 is SGHTA, CDR2 FQGNSA, per germline. The CDR3 totals 15 residues. The full variable domain, completed using reference TRBV7-2 and TRBJ2-5, is GAGVSQSPSNKVTEKGKDVELRCDPISGHTALYWYRQSLGQGLEFLIYFQGNSAPDKSGLPSDRFSAERTGGSVSTLTIQRTQQEDSAVYLCASSLPFGQKETQYFGPGTRLLVL.

V is TRBV18 and J is TRBJ2-2; D not certain. The V and J ends lost 4 bases and 4 bases respectively, with 4 bases between them. From germline, CDR1 is KGHSH and CDR2 LQKENI. The CDR3 sequence is 12 residues long. In nucleotides, the CDR3 is TGTGCCAGCTCACTCTCCACCGGGGAGCTGTTTTTT. The encoded protein is CASSLSTGELFF. Using reference TRBV18 and TRBJ2-2 for the parts outside the CDR3, the full variable domain is NAGVMQNPRHLVRRRGQEARLRCSPMKGHSHVYWYRQLPEEGLKFMVYLQKENIIDESGMPKERFSAEFPKEGPSILRIQQVVRGDSAAYFCASSLSTGELFFGEGSRLTVL.

Concerning this clone itself: A junction end diverges from the germline sequence, so it may reflect a read error. The V call is TRBV28, the J call TRBJ2-7; D is possibly TRBD2 (5 bases). CDR1 and CDR2 from the germline V gene are MDHEN and SYDVKM. The CDR3 length is 19 residues. CDR3 bases: TGTGCCAGCAGGTTATTTCAGGACTTATATACCCGGACCGACTACGAGCAGTACTTC. This sequence encodes CASRLFQDLYTRTDYEQYF. The variable domain in full, with the rest retrieved from reference TRBV28 and TRBJ2-7, is DVKVTQSSRYLVKRTGEKVFLECVQDMDHENMFWYRQDPGLGLRLIYFSYDVKMKEKGDIPEGYSVSREKKERFSLILESASTNQTSMYLCASRLFQDLYTRTDYEQYFGPGTRLTVT.

The V call is TRBV19, the J call TRBJ2-5, with a possible D match to TRBD2 (6 bases). This CDR3 is 15 amino acids long. V lost 6 bases and J lost 1, with 15 bases in between. CDR1 is LNHDA and CDR2 is SQIVND in the germline V gene (reference sequence). This chain's CDR3 is CASSPGVGIQETQYF. The DNA of the CDR3 is TGTGCCAGTAGCCCGGGGGTGGGTATCCAAGAGACCCAGTACTTC.

This clone is a singleton in its sample. The rearrangement links TRBV7-6 to TRBJ2-5, with TRBD2 identical over 8 bases. The CDR3 covers 19 residues. Per germline, CDR1 SGHVS and CDR2 FNYEAQ. With V trimmed by 4 bases and J by 4 bases, 20 bases remained unmatched. In DNA form, the CDR3 reads TGTGCCAGCAGCTCACCCACTAGCGGATCCTCGCTGAGACCAGAGACCCAGTACTTC. Its protein product is CASSSPTSGSSLRPETQYF.

This chain links TRBV30 with TRBJ1-6, with D possibly TRBD1 on 6 matching bases. Germline V CDR1 and CDR2: GTSNPN, SVGIG (reference sequence). The CDR3 spans 14 residues. V was cut by 3 bases and J by 10 bases, with 16 bases left in between. CDR3 region: CAWSAGTPISPLHF. CDR3 coding DNA: TGTGCCTGGAGCGCCGGGACACCGATCTCACCCCTCCACTTT.

The chain couples TRBV5-1 to TRBJ1-4, with D perhaps TRBD1 (6 bases). Germline V lookup: CDR1 SGHRS, CDR2 YFSETQ. The V and J ends lost 4 bases and 5 bases respectively, with 18 bases between them. The CDR3 is 16 residues long. The CDR3 here is CASSAEVGGVNEKLFF. In nucleotides, the CDR3 is TGCGCCAGCAGCGCGGAGGTTGGGGGCGTCAATGAAAAACTGTTTTTT. Full variable domain (rest looked up from reference TRBV5-1 and TRBJ1-4): KAGVTQTPRYLIKTRGQQVTLSCSPISGHRSVSWYQQTPGQGLQFLFEYFSETQRNKGNFPGRFSGRQFSNSRSEMNVSTLELGDSALYLCASSAEVGGVNEKLFFGSGTQLSVL.

The V gene is TRBV7-2, the J gene TRBJ2-7, with D possibly matching TRBD2 (5 bases). V was clipped by 5 bases and J by 2 bases, with 13 bases between them. The germline V gene has CDR1 SGHTA and CDR2 FQGNSA. This CDR3 spans 14 amino acids. CDR3 sequence reads: CASSDRGLPYEQYF. CDR3 bases: TGTGCCAGCAGCGATAGAGGGCTCCCCTACGAGCAGTACTTC. Drawing the rest from reference TRBV7-2 and TRBJ2-7, the complete variable domain is GAGVSQSPSNKVTEKGKDVELRCDPISGHTALYWYRQSLGQGLEFLIYFQGNSAPDKSGLPSDRFSAERTGGSVSTLTIQRTQQEDSAVYLCASSDRGLPYEQYFGPGTRLTVT.

The J gene is TRBJ2-7, the V gene TRBV29-1; possible D gene TRBD2, 5 bases. The CDR3 length is 10 residues. V was pared by 5 bases and J by 4 bases, with 6 bases between. CDR1 and CDR2 from the germline V gene are SQVTM and ANQGSEA. The CDR3 bases are TGCAGCGTTAGGGAGTACGAGCAGTACTTC. Translation: CSVREYEQYF.